Following are 25 T cell receptor beta chains from one sample sequenced in a study of CXCR3-negative and CXCR3-positive naive CD8 T cells. TRB cDNA libraries were made by UMI-labeled 5' RACE. TCRdb re-called the 5' RACE reads, yielding one record per CDR3 amino acid sequence without DNA. This repertoire includes over 35,000 distinct CDR3 sequences. Sequences were obtained from memory CD8+ T cells from blood. Every receptor here comes from a human donor in good health. Some clones in this sample may be carry-over from other donors' samples.

V usage is TRBV5-5 and J usage is TRBJ1-5. In germline, CDR1 is SGHKS, CDR2 YYEKEE (reference sequence). This CDR3 region has 16 residues. The CDR3 here is CASSFGVGYSNQPQHF.

Its frequency marks this clonotype as medium-sized. Here the CDR3 reads CASSQEVWDRSNEQFF. The chain carries TRBV4-3 and TRBJ2-1; the D call of TRBD1 rests on TCRdb alone, since no DNA is present to check it. The CDR3 runs to 16 residues. Germline V gene data show CDR1 as LGHNA and CDR2 as YSLEER.

The V gene is TRBV29-1, the J gene TRBJ2-1; absent DNA, TCRdb's TRBD1 call cannot be checked. The CDR3 runs 15 residues. Germline V gives CDR1 SQVTM, CDR2 ANQGSEA. The CDR3 protein is CSVEPGQHSYNEQFF.

V gene TRBV20-1 combines with J gene TRBJ2-3; TCRdb gives TRBD1 as the D gene, but with no DNA this cannot be confirmed. The germline CDR1 and CDR2 sequences are DFQATT and SNEGSKA (reference sequence). This CDR3 contains 16 residues. CDR3 residues: CSAKPLAGDPTDTQYF.

V is TRBV6-2 or TRBV6-3 and J is TRBJ2-7. The length of the CDR3 is 13 residues. The germline gives CDR1 MNHEY, CDR2 SVGEGT. This CDR3 reads CASSWTESYEQYF.

The chain joins TRBV15 to TRBJ2-2; the TRBD2 assignment by TCRdb is unverifiable without DNA. Germline CDR1 and CDR2: LNHNV and YYDKDF (reference sequence). The CDR3 is 16 amino acids. CDR3: CATSSSGGVNTGELFF.

The chain combines TRBV29-1 with TRBJ1-1. There are 15 residues in the CDR3. Per the germline V gene, CDR1 is SQVTM and CDR2 is ANQGSEA. CDR3 amino acids: CSAQGRGGGDTEAFF.

This chain connects TRBV7-6 to TRBJ2-7; TCRdb picks TRBD1, but there is no DNA to check that call. Per germline, CDR1 SGHVS and CDR2 FNYEAQ. The CDR3 length is 15 residues. The CDR3 sequence: CASSSDRAGSYEQYF. The full variable domain, rest sourced from reference TRBV7-6 and TRBJ2-7, is GAGVSQSPRYKVTKRGQDVALRCDPISGHVSLYWYRQALGQGPEFLTYFNYEAQQDKSGLPNDRFSAERPEGSISTLTIQRTEQRDSAMYRCASSSDRAGSYEQYFGPGTRLTVT.

CDR3 amino acids: CASSLGPNEQFF. The V call is TRBV28, the J call TRBJ2-1; checking the TCRdb D call of TRBD2 is not possible without DNA. Germline CDR1 reads MDHEN; CDR2 reads SYDVKM. The CDR3 extends over 12 amino acids.

The rearrangement uses TRBV9 and TRBJ2-1. In germline, CDR1 is SGDLS, CDR2 YYNGEE. The length of the CDR3 is 13 residues. This CDR3 is CASSVSPTNEQFF.

The gene calls are TRBV5-1 and TRBJ2-3; without DNA, the TCRdb call of TRBD1 cannot be checked. The CDR3 covers 15 residues. Per germline, CDR1 SGHRS and CDR2 YFSETQ. CDR3 region: CASSSWGADTDTQYF.

The J gene is TRBJ2-3, the V gene TRBV7-9; TCRdb's D gene call, TRBD2, goes unchecked for lack of DNA. CDR1 and CDR2 (germline): SEHNR, FQNEAQ (reference sequence). The CDR3 runs to 17 residues. CDR3 amino acids: CASSSTSTSGGGDTQYF.

The CDR3 protein is CASMVSGNTEAFF. V gene TRBV6-2 or TRBV6-3 combines with J gene TRBJ1-1; the D call of TRBD1 rests on TCRdb alone, since no DNA is present to check it. Germline V gene data show CDR1 as MNHEY and CDR2 as SVGEGT. This CDR3 spans 13 amino acids.

V gene TRBV27 combines with J gene TRBJ2-1. CDR3 size: 15 residues. The germline V gene has CDR1 MNHEY and CDR2 SMNVEV (reference sequence). This CDR3 reads CASSSQYGSYNEQFF.

The chain links TRBV11-1 to TRBJ2-1; the TCRdb call, TRBD2, lacks DNA for checking. This CDR3 contains 13 residues. In germline, CDR1 is SGHAT, CDR2 FQDESV (reference sequence). This CDR3 reads CASSLARTWEQFF.

This chain links TRBV7-2 with TRBJ2-7. CDR3 size: 13 residues. The V gene's germline CDR1 is SGHTA and CDR2 FQGNSA. CDR3 sequence: CASSLYAIYEQYF.

The V gene is TRBV27, the J gene TRBJ2-5; TCRdb reports TRBD2, a call that lacks DNA to check it against. The CDR3 is 14 amino acids. The germline gives CDR1 MNHEY, CDR2 SMNVEV (reference sequence). The CDR3 here is CASSYTSGQETQYF.

This chain uses TRBV28 with TRBJ2-2; TCRdb proposes TRBD1, but this gene call is untestable without DNA. Germline V gives CDR1 MDHEN, CDR2 SYDVKM. The CDR3 is 16 residues long. The CDR3 reads CASSNRDRANTGELFF.

This chain connects TRBV20-1 to TRBJ1-2. In germline, CDR1 is DFQATT, CDR2 SNEGSKA (reference sequence). The CDR3 contains 12 residues. CDR3 sequence reads: CSAEAAYYGYTF.

The rearrangement uses TRBV11-3 and TRBJ2-5; TCRdb gives TRBD2 as the D gene, but with no DNA this cannot be confirmed. The germline CDR1 and CDR2 sequences are SGHNT and YENEEA. CDR3 length: 18 residues. The CDR3 sequence is CASSLVGQASGFTETQYF.

This chain connects TRBV5-1 to TRBJ2-1; TCRdb designates TRBD1, a call that cannot be tested without DNA. In germline, CDR1 is SGHRS, CDR2 YFSETQ. This CDR3 is built from 18 residues. CDR3 in amino acids: CASSLGAQRGPSYNEQFF.

This rearrangement joins TRBV7-3 to TRBJ2-7; the D call from TCRdb, TRBD2, cannot be confirmed without DNA. Germline loops: CDR1 SGHTA, CDR2 FQGTGA. This CDR3 is 14 amino acids long. This CDR3 reads CASSSLGPNYEQYF. The full variable domain, in which reference TRBV7-3 and TRBJ2-7 provide the parts outside the CDR3, is GAGVSQTPSNKVTEKGKYVELRCDPISGHTALYWYRQSLGQGPEFLIYFQGTGAADDSGLPNDRFFAVRPEGSVSTLKIQRTERGDSAVYLCASSSLGPNYEQYFGPGTRLTVT.

This rearrangement joins TRBV4-2 to TRBJ2-7; no DNA is available, so the TRBD1 call from TCRdb remains unchecked. CDR3 length: 14 amino acids. CDR1 and CDR2 (germline): LGHNA, YNFKEQ. The CDR3 protein is CASSQSGGSNEQYF.

The chain joins TRBV7-9 to TRBJ2-7; TCRdb returns TRBD2, unconfirmable since there is no DNA. The CDR3 consists of 14 residues. Looked up from germline, CDR1 is SEHNR and CDR2 is FQNEAQ (reference sequence). CDR3 sequence reads: CASSLAGGVYEQYF.

The chain has TRBV7-9 and TRBJ2-7; TCRdb's assignment of TRBD1 cannot be checked, as there is no DNA. Germline CDR1 reads SEHNR; CDR2 reads FQNEAQ (reference sequence). The CDR3 contains 14 residues. CDR3 residues: CASRPRQGDGEQYF.